These 2 T cell receptor beta chains were sequenced from one sample in a study of T cells in women clearing cervical HPV infection. Sequenced by immunoSEQ multiplex PCR; TCRdb stores in-frame clones only, minus some. The data include around 15,000 clones; the top ten clones carry roughly 7.9%. Sequenced input: blood buffy coat. The origin of the receptors is a woman aged 18 to 75 with a cervical HPV16 infection that either progressed to CIN3+ or cleared (not recorded which).

On this clone itself: The CDR3 end falls 3 residues outside the read, so it is completed with the germline J gene. The chain recombines TRBV2 with TRBJ1-5; unclear D gene. Germline CDR1 is SNHLY and CDR2 is FYNNEI. The CDR3 contains 14 residues. Trimming removed 2 bases at V and 6 bases at J, with 11 bases between. The CDR3 region is CASSERSGRQPQHF. The CDR3 bases that were read are TGTGCCAGCAGTGAACGAAGCGGGCGTCAGCCC.

In the case of this clone: The read halts 3 residues ahead of the CDR3 end, with the missing end drawn from the germline J gene. The rearrangement links TRBV20-1 to TRBJ2-3; possibly TRBD1 for D (6 bases). The CDR3 totals 14 residues. Trimming left V 3 bases short and J 0 bases short, with 10 bases between. Germline V lookup: CDR1 DFQATT, CDR2 SNEGSKA (reference sequence). The CDR3 sequence: CSASKDSSTDTQYF. The CDR3 bases that were read are TGCAGTGCTAGTAAGGACAGCAGCACAGATACG.